The 25 T cell receptor beta chains given below trace back to one sample, sequenced in a study of shared clonotypes between healthy human individuals. Sequenced by immunoSEQ multiplex PCR; TCRdb stores in-frame clones only, minus some. This repertoire shows under 600,000 clones, 98% found once; its top ten account for around 0.3%. CD45RO-negative CD8 cells positively selected for CCR7 made up the naive population, which excluded terminally differentiated effector memory CD45RA+ cells. Material for sequencing was naive CD8+ T cells sorted from blood. Source of these receptors: a man aged 25-45 years in good health.

This chain connects TRBV5-8 to TRBJ2-1, with 8 nucleotides matching TRBD2. The length of the CDR3 is 15 residues. J was trimmed by 8 bases and V by 3 bases; bases with no gene match: 10. Germline values: CDR1 SGHTS, CDR2 YDEGEE. For the CDR3, the DNA is TGTGCCAGCAGCTCGATTCGGGGGGGAGAGCATGAGCAGTTCTTC. Residues: CASSSIRGGEHEQFF.

V usage is TRBV4-2 and J usage is TRBJ2-1, with 11 bases matching TRBD2. The CDR3 consists of 17 residues. Germline CDR1 and CDR2: LGHNA and YNFKEQ. V trimming: 4 bases; J trimming: 2 bases; junction bases outside the gene matches: 7. For the CDR3, the DNA is TGTGCCAGCAGCCCGTTGGGTAGCGGGAGGGCCTACAATGAGCAGTTCTTC. Protein: CASSPLGSGRAYNEQFF.

This clone was seen just once. The chain couples TRBV7-9 to TRBJ2-7; 11 nucleotides agree with TRBD1. The CDR3 extends over 14 amino acids. CDR1 SEHNR and CDR2 FQNEAQ come from the germline V gene (reference sequence). J lost 6 bases, V lost 5 bases, and 6 bases had no gene match. CDR3 in amino acids: CASSTGQGDGEQYF. DNA of the CDR3: TGTGCCAGCAGCACGGGACAGGGGGATGGCGAGCAGTACTTC.

The chain carries TRBV11-3 and TRBJ2-5; TRBD2 aligns across 7 bases. Trimming cost V 4 bases and J 6 bases; bases outside gene matches: 8. Per germline, CDR1 SGHNT and CDR2 YENEEA. This CDR3 has 14 residues. CDR3 DNA sequence: TGTGCCAGCAGCTCGAGCGGGACGGGGCAGACCCAGTACTTC. Protein: CASSSSGTGQTQYF. Complete variable domain (other parts from reference TRBV11-3 and TRBJ2-5): EAGVVQSPRYKIIEKKQPVAFWCNPISGHNTLYWYLQNLGQGPELLIRYENEEAVDDSQLPKDRFSAERLKGVDSTLKIQPAELGDSAVYLCASSSSGTGQTQYFGPGTRLLVL.

This rearrangement joins TRBV28 to TRBJ2-2; D gene ambiguous. The germline CDR1 and CDR2 sequences are MDHEN and SYDVKM. The CDR3 loop spans 13 amino acids. The V end lost 3 bases, the J end lost 2 bases, and 4 bases lay between the germline ends. The CDR3 coding sequence is TGTGCCAGCAGTTTGTTTAACACCGGGGAGCTGTTTTTT. Translation gives CASSLFNTGELFF. Variable domain in full (rest from reference TRBV28 and TRBJ2-2): DVKVTQSSRYLVKRTGEKVFLECVQDMDHENMFWYRQDPGLGLRLIYFSYDVKMKEKGDIPEGYSVSREKKERFSLILESASTNQTSMYLCASSLFNTGELFFGEGSRLTVL.

The chain employs TRBV16 and TRBJ2-7, with D uncertain. V was shortened by 3 bases and J by 6 bases, with 15 bases between the two germline ends. Per germline, CDR1 KGHSY and CDR2 FQNENV. The CDR3 extends over 14 amino acids. CDR3 amino acids: CASSHSWRLLEQYF. The CDR3 DNA is TGTGCCAGCAGCCACTCTTGGCGCCTTCTCGAGCAGTACTTC. The full variable domain, rest sourced from reference TRBV16 and TRBJ2-7, is GEEVAQTPKHLVRGEGQKAKLYCAPIKGHSYVFWYQQVLKNEFKFLISFQNENVFDETGMPKERFSAKCLPNSPCSLEIQATKLEDSAVYFCASSHSWRLLEQYFGPGTRLTVT.

The CDR3 reads CASSEALLQSSYEQYF. The CDR3 DNA is TGTGCCAGCAGTGAAGCGCTTCTTCAGAGCTCCTACGAGCAGTACTTC. V gene TRBV2 combines with J gene TRBJ2-7; unclear D gene. Trimming took off 0 bases at V and 0 bases at J, with 12 bases between the two ends. The length of the CDR3 is 16 residues. Germline lookup yields CDR1 SNHLY and CDR2 FYNNEI. Full variable domain (remainder filled in from reference TRBV2 and TRBJ2-7): EPEVTQTPSHQVTQMGQEVILRCVPISNHLYFYWYRQILGQKVEFLVSFYNNEISEKSEIFDDQFSVERPDGSNFTLKIRSTKLEDSAMYFCASSEALLQSSYEQYFGPGTRLTVT.

The CDR3 sequence is CASSQDQYSSYEQYF. The CDR3, as DNA: TGCGCCAGCAGCCAAGATCAGTATAGCTCCTACGAGCAGTACTTC. The chain links TRBV4-3 to TRBJ2-7; no clear D. The CDR3 sequence is 15 residues long. The germline V and J ends were trimmed by 0 bases and 0 bases, with 9 bases remaining between them. The V gene's germline CDR1 is LGHNA and CDR2 YSLEER.

The chain carries TRBV4-1 and TRBJ2-1, with D possibly being TRBD2 (6 bases). CDR1 MGHRA and CDR2 YSYEKL come from the germline V gene. V lost 1 base and J lost 3, with 10 bases in between. CDR3 length: 15 amino acids. The DNA of the CDR3 is TGCGCCAGCAGCCAAGGTCTAGCGCTCTACAATGAGCAGTTCTTC. Translating gives CASSQGLALYNEQFF.

DNA of the CDR3: TGTGCCAGCAGCATATTGGACACCGCCACAGATACGCAGTATTTT. Protein: CASSILDTATDTQYF. The rearrangement links TRBV7-9 to TRBJ2-3; D may be TRBD1 (5 bases). Looked up from germline, CDR1 is SEHNR and CDR2 is FQNEAQ (reference sequence). The V and J ends lost 5 bases and 2 bases respectively, with 14 bases between them. CDR3 length equals 15 residues.

CDR3 protein: CASSSGSTDTQYF. The CDR3, as DNA: TGTGCCAGCAGCTCGGGGAGTACAGATACGCAGTATTTT. The chain recombines TRBV11-3 with TRBJ2-3, with D maybe TRBD2 (5 bases). With 4 bases removed from V and 3 bases from J, the gap between germline ends came to 8 bases. The CDR3 loop spans 13 amino acids. Per germline, CDR1 SGHNT and CDR2 YENEEA.

The rearrangement links TRBV11-2 to TRBJ2-1, with TRBD2 identical over 13 bases. Germline-derived CDR1 and CDR2 are SGHAT and FQNNGV. V lost 4 bases and J lost 0; bases outside the gene matches: 6. There are 18 residues in the CDR3. The CDR3 DNA reads TGTGCCAGCAGCTCAAGGAGGACTAGCGGGAGCTCCTACAATGAGCAGTTCTTC. Translation gives CASSSRRTSGSSYNEQFF.

The chain combines TRBV4-1 with TRBJ1-2; TRBD1 matches at 7 bases. The CDR3 is 14 residues long. Germline V gene lookup returns CDR1 MGHRA and CDR2 YSYEKL. V was clipped by 0 bases and J by 7 bases; unmatched bases: 5. CDR3 amino acids: CASSQDPTGSGYTF. The CDR3 coding sequence is TGCGCCAGCAGCCAAGATCCGACAGGGTCTGGCTACACCTTC.

The J gene is TRBJ1-2, the V gene TRBV5-1; D is undetermined. Germline lookup yields CDR1 SGHRS and CDR2 YFSETQ. CDR3 length equals 14 residues. Trimming shortened V by 2 bases and J by 0 bases, and 8 bases separated the two germline ends. The CDR3: CASSFSEANYGYTF. The CDR3 DNA sequence: TGCGCCAGCAGCTTCTCGGAAGCTAACTATGGCTACACCTTC.

The chain carries TRBV14 and TRBJ2-3; TRBD2 matches 16 bases. CDR1 is SGHDN and CDR2 is FVKESK in the germline V gene. Trimming cost V 5 bases and J 4 bases; bases outside gene matches: 15. CDR3 size: 20 residues. CDR3 sequence reads: CASSKFPGTSGRAMADTQYF. CDR3 in DNA: TGTGCCAGCAGCAAGTTCCCCGGGACTAGCGGGAGGGCCATGGCAGATACGCAGTATTTT.

This chain uses TRBV7-8 with TRBJ2-7; D possibly uses TRBD1 or TRBD2 (5 bases each). Germline CDR1 reads SGHVS; CDR2 reads FQNEAQ. Trimming pared 4 bases from V and 1 base from J, leaving 17 bases between. CDR3 length: 16 residues. Written as DNA, the CDR3 is TGTGCCAGCAGCTCCCTCGGGACGGCTTTTTCCTACGAGCAGTACTTC. Translated, it gives CASSSLGTAFSYEQYF.

The genes are TRBV6-1 and TRBJ2-1; D is possibly TRBD1 or TRBD2 (5 bases each). There are 13 residues in the CDR3. CDR1 and CDR2 from the germline V gene are MNHNS and SASEGT. Trimming removed 7 bases at V and 7 bases at J, with 14 bases between. In nucleotides, the CDR3 is TGTGCCAGCATCATAACCTGGGGGAATGAGCAGTTCTTC. This encodes CASIITWGNEQFF.

The chain joins TRBV11-2 to TRBJ2-5; the D is unclear. V was pared by 0 bases and J by 5 bases, with 7 bases between. Germline values: CDR1 SGHAT, CDR2 FQNNGV. The CDR3 spans 13 residues. DNA of the CDR3: TGTGCCAGCAGCTTAGAAATCGGGGAGACCCAGTACTTC. Translation: CASSLEIGETQYF.

This chain links TRBV27 with TRBJ1-5; possibly TRBD1 for D (5 bases). V dropped 0 bases and J dropped 2 bases, with 8 bases sitting between them. The CDR3 runs 15 residues. Germline CDR1 MNHEY, CDR2 SMNVEV (reference sequence). Written as DNA, the CDR3 is TGTGCCAGCAGTTTATCGTGGGGGGGCAATCAGCCCCAGCATTTT. Residues: CASSLSWGGNQPQHF.

As regards this clone: Relative to the germline gene, one junction end is altered; a read error may explain this. The chain links TRBV7-7 to TRBJ2-1, with D uncertain. The CDR3 runs to 17 residues. The germline V gene has CDR1 SSHAT and CDR2 FNYEAQ (reference sequence). In DNA form, the CDR3 reads TGTGCTAGCAGCTTAAATCTTAGGCTAGGTACGGACAATGAGCAGTTCTTC. Its protein is CASSLNLRLGTDNEQFF.

The V gene is TRBV27, the J gene TRBJ2-7; 8 nucleotides agree with TRBD1. After removal of 5 bases from V and 4 bases from J, the junction contained 19 bases not matched to a gene. This CDR3 has 18 residues. The germline V gene encodes CDR1 MNHEY and CDR2 SMNVEV (reference sequence). CDR3 nucleotides: TGTGCCAGCAGTCCCCAACCCGGGACAGGTTATACAGGATACGAGCAGTACTTC. This gives the protein CASSPQPGTGYTGYEQYF.

This chain joins TRBV30 and TRBJ1-1; the D is unclear. Germline V gives CDR1 GTSNPN, CDR2 SVGIG (reference sequence). This CDR3 has 10 amino acids. Trimming stripped 6 bases from V and 0 bases from J, with 2 bases between. CDR3: CACLNTEAFF. CDR3 sequence (DNA): TGTGCCTGTCTGAACACTGAAGCTTTCTTT.

CDR3 DNA: TGCAGCGTTGTCGGGGACAGGGGCTATGGCTACACCTTC. Protein sequence: CSVVGDRGYGYTF. The chain employs TRBV29-1 and TRBJ1-2; TRBD1 matches at 10 bases. Germline V gives CDR1 SQVTM, CDR2 ANQGSEA. This CDR3 has 13 amino acids. J was trimmed by 4 bases and V by 4 bases; bases with no gene match: 3. The complete variable domain, with remaining parts taken from reference TRBV29-1 and TRBJ1-2, reads SAVISQKPSRDICQRGTSLTIQCQVDSQVTMMFWYRQQPGQSLTLIATANQGSEATYESGFVIDKFPISRPNLTFSTLTVSNMSPEDSSIYLCSVVGDRGYGYTFGSGTRLTVV.

V gene TRBV16 combines with J gene TRBJ2-7; D remains unclear. V gave up 4 bases and J gave up 3 bases, with 13 bases separating them. CDR3 length equals 14 residues. Germline lookup yields CDR1 KGHSY and CDR2 FQNENV. CDR3 nucleotides: TGTGCCAGCAGCCGAGGATCATTGTTCTACGAGCAGTACTTC. Amino acids: CASSRGSLFYEQYF.

This clone was found once. V gene TRBV4-3 combines with J gene TRBJ2-2; 10 bases fit TRBD2. This CDR3 region has 20 residues. Germline trimming cut 0 bases from V and 1 base from J; bases unmatched to any gene: 11. Germline CDR1 and CDR2: LGHNA and YSLEER. The CDR3 loop is CASSQDLWLVAGGNTGELFF. The CDR3 nucleotides are TGCGCCAGCAGCCAAGATTTATGGTTGGTAGCGGGAGGGAACACCGGGGAGCTGTTTTTT.